The rows below give T cell receptor beta chains drawn from one sample of a study of shared clonotypes between healthy human individuals. Generated by immunoSEQ multiplex PCR, the TCRdb table keeps only in-frame clones and is missing some. The sample consists of millions of clones, approximately 94% of them appearing once. The sample was naive CD8+ T cells from PBMCs. These receptors were taken from a man aged 18-30 years in good health. Some clones in this sample may be carry-over from other donors' samples. Each CDR3 is given with its conserved first and last residue. The order of the fields is D gene, clone size, J gene, V gene, CDR3 DNA, CDR3 protein. D genes are given only for firm matches. Clone size is not always given. Where it is, it says once, few, many or a class for expanded clones.

D gene: NA; clone size: NA; J gene: TRBJ2-7; V gene: TRBV4-1; CDR3 DNA: TGCGCCAGCAGCCAAGGGGCCGTCAGCGAGCAGTACTTC; CDR3 protein: CASSQGAVSEQYF
D gene: TRBD2; clone size: NA; J gene: TRBJ2-2; V gene: TRBV19; CDR3 DNA: TGTGCCAGTAGCCATGGCCCCCTGACTAGCGGGTTCACCGGGGAGCTGTTTTTT; CDR3 protein: CASSHGPLTSGFTGELFF
D gene: NA; clone size: NA; J gene: TRBJ1-4; V gene: TRBV7-9; CDR3 DNA: TGTGCCAGCAGCCCCGGGGGGCTGGAGGAAAAACTGTTTTTT; CDR3 protein: CASSPGGLEEKLFF
D gene: NA; clone size: NA; J gene: TRBJ2-1; V gene: TRBV7-9; CDR3 DNA: TGTGCCAGCAGCTTAAGCGGCTATGAGCAGTTCTTC; CDR3 protein: CASSLSGYEQFF
D gene: TRBD2; clone size: NA; J gene: TRBJ2-7; V gene: TRBV9; CDR3 DNA: TGTGCCAGCAGCGAACACCCCGGGACTAGCGGGAGTAGGGGCGAGCAGTACTTC; CDR3 protein: CASSEHPGTSGSRGEQYF
D gene: TRBD1; clone size: NA; J gene: TRBJ2-1; V gene: TRBV13; CDR3 DNA: TGTGCCAGCAGCTTCGGGACAGGGACGAATGAGCAGTTCTTC; CDR3 protein: CASSFGTGTNEQFF
D gene: TRBD1; clone size: few; J gene: TRBJ1-1; V gene: TRBV4-1; CDR3 DNA: TGCGCCAGCAGCCAACTGGGACAGGGAGCTTTCTTT; CDR3 protein: CASSQLGQGAFF
D gene: NA; clone size: NA; J gene: TRBJ2-5; V gene: TRBV29-1; CDR3 DNA: TGCAGCGTTGAGAAAACCGGGACTGGACAAGAGACCCAGTACTTC; CDR3 protein: CSVEKTGTGQETQYF
D gene: NA; clone size: NA; J gene: TRBJ2-3; V gene: TRBV28; CDR3 DNA: TGTGCCAGCAGTCTTGCCGAGACAGGAGGGGCAGATACGCAGTATTTT; CDR3 protein: CASSLAETGGADTQYF
D gene: TRBD1; clone size: NA; J gene: TRBJ2-3; V gene: TRBV10-2; CDR3 DNA: TGCGCCAGCAGCCGAAGGGACAGCTCATCTTACGGGCGCACAGATACGCAGTATTTT; CDR3 protein: CASSRRDSSSYGRTDTQYF
D gene: NA; clone size: NA; J gene: TRBJ2-1; V gene: TRBV19; CDR3 DNA: TGTGCCAGTAGTATGGCACGGCGAGGAGGCCCCTACAATGAGCAGTTCTTC; CDR3 protein: CASSMARRGGPYNEQFF
D gene: TRBD2; clone size: NA; J gene: TRBJ2-7; V gene: TRBV30; CDR3 DNA: TGTGCCCAAAGATCCGGGACTAGGAGGGCTGAGCGGTACTTC; CDR3 protein: CAQRSGTRRAERYF
D gene: NA; clone size: NA; J gene: TRBJ1-5; V gene: TRBV10-1; CDR3 DNA: TGCGCCAGCCAGACTGACCGATTTCTCGGGTGCAGGGAACCAAGGCAGCCCCAGCATTTT; CDR3 protein: CASQTDRFLGCREPRQPQHF
D gene: TRBD1; clone size: NA; J gene: TRBJ2-1; V gene: TRBV4-3; CDR3 DNA: TGCGCCAGCAGCCATGCCGGGACAGAATTTGGGTTATCCTACAATGAGCAGTTCTTC; CDR3 protein: CASSHAGTEFGLSYNEQFF
D gene: NA; clone size: NA; J gene: TRBJ1-5; V gene: TRBV19; CDR3 DNA: TGTGCCAGTAGTATGGATAGCAATCAGCCCCAGCATTTT; CDR3 protein: CASSMDSNQPQHF
D gene: NA; clone size: NA; J gene: TRBJ1-5; V gene: TRBV27; CDR3 DNA: TGTGCCAGCAGTACTATAGGACAAGAAAATCAGCCCCAGCATTTT; CDR3 protein: CASSTIGQENQPQHF
D gene: TRBD2; clone size: NA; J gene: TRBJ2-1; V gene: TRBV7-9; CDR3 DNA: TGTGCCAGCAGCCCCCTAGCGGAAATCCACAATGAGCAGTTCTTC; CDR3 protein: CASSPLAEIHNEQFF
D gene: NA; clone size: NA; J gene: TRBJ2-3; V gene: TRBV27; CDR3 DNA: TGTGCCAGCACGACTAACCCGCCGGCAGATACGCAGTATTTT; CDR3 protein: CASTTNPPADTQYF
D gene: TRBD2; clone size: NA; J gene: TRBJ2-2; V gene: TRBV10-2; CDR3 DNA: TGCGCCAGCAGTTACCAACTAGCGGGATATACCGATAGCACCGGGGAGCTGTTTTTT; CDR3 protein: CASSYQLAGYTDSTGELFF
D gene: NA; clone size: NA; J gene: TRBJ2-5; V gene: TRBV7-9; CDR3 DNA: TGTGCCAGCAGCCCCCTAGGGAAAGAGACCCAGTACTTC; CDR3 protein: CASSPLGKETQYF
D gene: NA; clone size: NA; J gene: TRBJ2-7; V gene: TRBV11-2; CDR3 DNA: TGTGCCAGCAGCTCCGACCCGGGGAGCTACGAGCAGTACTTC; CDR3 protein: CASSSDPGSYEQYF
D gene: NA; clone size: NA; J gene: TRBJ2-3; V gene: TRBV5-1; CDR3 DNA: TGCGCCACAAGGGGGACTAACGCTTTCACAGATACGCAGTATTTT; CDR3 protein: CATRGTNAFTDTQYF
D gene: NA; clone size: NA; J gene: TRBJ1-1; V gene: TRBV6-1; CDR3 DNA: TGTGCCAGCACTCTAACGGGGATGAACACTGAAGCTTTCTTT; CDR3 protein: CASTLTGMNTEAFF
D gene: NA; clone size: NA; J gene: TRBJ2-2; V gene: TRBV5-6; CDR3 DNA: TGTGCCAGCAGCTTGACGAACACCGGGGAGCTGTTTTTT; CDR3 protein: CASSLTNTGELFF
D gene: NA; clone size: NA; J gene: TRBJ2-2; V gene: TRBV4-3; CDR3 DNA: TGCGCCAGCAGCCAAGGCCCAATCCAGGGCCGGCGTCCCGGGGAGCTGTTTTTT; CDR3 protein: CASSQGPIQGRRPGELFF
D gene: TRBD1; clone size: NA; J gene: TRBJ2-7; V gene: TRBV7-9; CDR3 DNA: TGTGCCAGCAGCCACCGAAGGACAGGGGGCGCGGGGAGCTACGAGCAGTACTTC; CDR3 protein: CASSHRRTGGAGSYEQYF
D gene: NA; clone size: NA; J gene: TRBJ2-7; V gene: TRBV28; CDR3 DNA: TGTGCCAGCAGTTCCCGGGGGCCCGTGAGCTCCTACGAGCAGTACTTC; CDR3 protein: CASSSRGPVSSYEQYF
D gene: TRBD2; clone size: NA; J gene: TRBJ2-4; V gene: TRBV30; CDR3 DNA: TGTGCCTGGGGACCCTCGGGACTAGTTCCGTACTTC; CDR3 protein: CAWGPSGLVPYF
D gene: NA; clone size: NA; J gene: TRBJ2-7; V gene: TRBV4-2; CDR3 DNA: TGTGCCAGCAGCCACCAGGAGACAGTCTACGAGCAGTACTTC; CDR3 protein: CASSHQETVYEQYF
D gene: NA; clone size: once; J gene: TRBJ1-1; V gene: TRBV6-5; CDR3 DNA: TGTGCCAGCAGTTACTCGAGGGTCCCGAACACTGAAGCTTTCTTT; CDR3 protein: CASSYSRVPNTEAFF
D gene: NA; clone size: once; J gene: TRBJ2-2; V gene: TRBV6-6; CDR3 DNA: TGTGCCAGCAGTTACTTTTCTAGCTGGGAGCTGTTTTTT; CDR3 protein: CASSYFSSWELFF